This passage covers 27 T cell receptor beta chains from one sample sequenced in a study of post-analysis software for immune sequencing data. Study conclusions and caveats: The study found TRBV5-6, TRBV5-1 and TRBV20-1 among about five TRBV segments more frequent in patients than controls.

The TCR beta cDNA libraries contained unique molecular identifiers. TCRdb independently ran MiXCR on the PCR reads; one entry per CDR3 protein. Of 700,000 to 800,000 distinct CDR3 sequences in the sample, 25% to 30% were seen once. No antigen is known for these receptors. What was sequenced was blood. Receptor source: a girl under 18 with multiple sclerosis.

This chain links TRBV10-3 with TRBJ1-2; weak D call: TRBD1 (6 bases). The V end lost 9 bases, the J end lost 4 bases, and 18 bases lay between the germline ends. The CDR3 contains 14 residues. The germline CDR1 and CDR2 sequences are ENHRY and SYGVKD. The CDR3 DNA follows: TGTGCCATTTCGGGCACAGGGCGGACCTATGGCTACACCTTC. It codes for CAISGTGRTYGYTF.

There are a few counts of this clonotype. The chain recombines TRBV12-3 or TRBV12-4 with TRBJ2-5; no firm D call. The CDR3 has 14 residues. Trimming removed 3 bases at V and 0 bases at J, with 8 bases between. CDR3 residues: CASSLKQYQETQYF. The CDR3 nucleotides read TGTGCCAGCAGTTTGAAACAGTACCAAGAGACCCAGTACTTC.

The V and J genes are TRBV20-1 and TRBJ1-1, with D perhaps TRBD1 (5 bases). Germline loops: CDR1 DFQATT, CDR2 SNEGSKA (reference sequence). The V and J ends lost 0 bases and 3 bases respectively, with 11 bases between them. The CDR3 has 14 residues. This CDR3 reads CSARDFGTYTEAFF. The CDR3 DNA sequence: TGCAGTGCTAGAGATTTTGGGACCTACACTGAAGCTTTCTTT.

This clonotype was seen more than once but under ten times. The chain employs TRBV5-1 and TRBJ2-1; no clear D gene. Trimming took 7 bases from V and 4 from J, leaving 12 bases between them. This CDR3 comprises 13 residues. CDR1 is SGHRS and CDR2 is YFSETQ in the germline V gene. DNA of the CDR3: TGCGCCAGCTCGGGTATTGGGTACAATGAGCAGTTCTTC. Protein product: CASSGIGYNEQFF.

The chain recombines TRBV5-1 with TRBJ1-2, with D unclear. The CDR3 spans 15 residues. Germline V gene sequence: CDR1 SGHRS, CDR2 YFSETQ. V shed 1 base and J shed 0 bases, with 10 bases lying between them. The CDR3 nucleotides are TGCGCCAGCAGCTTGAGGGCGGGAGCTAACTATGGCTACACCTTC. Its translation: CASSLRAGANYGYTF.

V is TRBV7-2 and J is TRBJ1-2, with D possibly being TRBD1 (6 bases). This CDR3 contains 13 residues. With 2 bases removed from V and 8 bases from J, the gap between germline ends came to 12 bases. Germline V CDR1 and CDR2: SGHTA, FQGNSA. The CDR3 protein is CASSLFGGWGYTF. In DNA form, the CDR3 reads TGTGCCAGCAGCTTATTCGGGGGCTGGGGCTACACCTTC.

This clonotype was counted between two and nine times. The J gene is TRBJ2-3, the V gene TRBV27; D ambiguous. Germline V gives CDR1 MNHEY, CDR2 SMNVEV (reference sequence). V was trimmed by 5 bases and J by 4 bases, leaving 16 bases between them. CDR3 length: 15 amino acids. The CDR3 DNA sequence: TGTGCCAGCAGTCCCAGGATGAATGGCGCAGATACGCAGTATTTT. Its protein product is CASSPRMNGADTQYF.

The chain combines TRBV14 with TRBJ2-7; TRBD2 aligns across 7 bases. The CDR3 contains 13 residues. The junction had 9 bases not matched to a gene; V was cut back by 11 bases and J by 2 bases. The germline gives CDR1 SGHDN, CDR2 FVKESK. The chain's CDR3 is CAVYGGETYEQYF. CDR3 coding DNA: TGTGCCGTTTATGGGGGGGAGACCTACGAGCAGTACTTC.

This clonotype has only a few counts. This sequence joins TRBV20-1 and TRBJ2-1; TRBD2 matches 9 bases. The CDR3 extends over 15 amino acids. CDR1 is DFQATT and CDR2 is SNEGSKA in the germline V gene (reference sequence). V dropped 5 bases and J dropped 3; count of bases not matched to a gene: 8. CDR3 protein: CSAPARTSVYNEQFF. The CDR3 nucleotides read TGCAGTGCTCCCGCGCGGACTAGCGTCTACAATGAGCAGTTCTTC.

This sequence joins TRBV6-6 and TRBJ1-6; D not certain. Germline V gene data show CDR1 as MNHNY and CDR2 as SVGAGI (reference sequence). The CDR3 has 13 residues. Trimming removed 7 bases at V and 10 bases at J, with 14 bases between. The CDR3 region is CASKSEGGSPLHF. CDR3 nucleotides: TGTGCCAGCAAATCTGAGGGTGGATCACCCCTCCACTTT.

This clonotype was seen more than once but under ten times. V gene TRBV20-1 combines with J gene TRBJ2-7, with 10 nucleotides matching TRBD2. Unmatched junction bases numbered 14, after V lost 0 bases and J lost 0 bases. Germline V gives CDR1 DFQATT, CDR2 SNEGSKA (reference sequence). The CDR3 runs to 19 residues. The CDR3 is CSARELPEMGLATSYEQYF. CDR3 DNA sequence: TGCAGTGCTAGAGAACTACCTGAAATGGGACTAGCGACCTCCTACGAGCAGTACTTC.

The chain recombines TRBV24-1 with TRBJ2-1; 7 positions agree with TRBD2. The CDR3 has 15 residues. The ends lost 3 bases at V and 1 base at J; junction bases unmatched: 2. Germline V CDR1 and CDR2: KGHDR, SFDVKD. CDR3 sequence: CATSDLAESYNEQFF. The CDR3 DNA reads as TGTGCCACCAGTGATCTAGCGGAGTCCTACAATGAGCAGTTCTTC.

In regard to this clonotype: A much larger clone is a single base away; this may be a read error. The CDR3 protein is CSARFETTPYERYF. The CDR3 bases are TGCAGTGCTAGATTCGAGACAACCCCCTACGAGCGGTACTTC. V and J are TRBV20-1 and TRBJ2-7, with unresolved D. This CDR3 is 14 amino acids long. Germline V gives CDR1 DFQATT, CDR2 SNEGSKA (reference sequence).

The DNA of the CDR3 is TGTGCCACGTTCGGGTGGGCGGCTGGGGCCAACGTCCTGACTTTC. This gives the protein CATFGWAAGANVLTF. The V and J genes are TRBV5-6 and TRBJ2-6; D not certain. Trimming took off 9 bases at V and 2 bases at J, with 15 bases between the two ends. This CDR3 has 15 residues. Germline CDR1 and CDR2: SGHDT and YYEEEE.

The table lists this clonotype with many counts. The chain couples TRBV29-1 to TRBJ1-2; D unclear. Trimming removed 1 base from V and 8 bases from J, with 11 bases in between. Germline CDR1 is SQVTM and CDR2 is ANQGSEA. The CDR3 length is 12 residues. CDR3 sequence (DNA): TGCAGCGTTGAAGTTACCAGCGGGGGCTACACCTTC. Translated, it gives CSVEVTSGGYTF.

Notes on this clonotype: This may arise from a read error, as a much more abundant clone is one base away. The chain has TRBV24-1 and TRBJ1-5, with no clear D. CDR1 is KGHDR, CDR2 SFDVKD, per germline. CDR3 length: 18 residues. CDR3 nucleotide sequence: TGTGCCACCAGTTTGGACCCCCTGAACCTGGGGAGGGATCAGTCCCAGCATTTT. Its translation is CATSLDPLNLGRDQSQHF.

CDR3 DNA: TGCAGTGCCAACTCGGTGGCGACCGATAATTCACCCCTCCACTTT. Residues: CSANSVATDNSPLHF. This chain uses TRBV20-1 with TRBJ1-6, with D unresolved. V was trimmed by 6 bases and J by 5 bases, leaving 17 bases between them. The CDR3 runs 15 residues. Germline loops: CDR1 DFQATT, CDR2 SNEGSKA (reference sequence).

V and J are TRBV21-1 and TRBJ2-1; TRBD2, the D gene given by the table, was not confirmed from the DNA. TRBV21-1 is a recognized pseudogene. There are 16 residues in the CDR3. CDR3 DNA sequence: TGTGCCAGCAGTAAAAGGGAGACTAGCGGAGACAATGAGCAGTTCTTC. This encodes CASSKRETSGDNEQFF.

The V and J genes are TRBV7-9 and TRBJ2-7, with unresolved D. Trimming pared 3 bases from V and 0 bases from J, leaving 12 bases between. This CDR3 is built from 15 residues. Germline V gene lookup returns CDR1 SEHNR and CDR2 FQNEAQ (reference sequence). CDR3 sequence reads: CASSFRDGASYEQYF. CDR3 nucleotides: TGTGCCAGCAGCTTTCGAGACGGAGCCTCCTACGAGCAGTACTTC.

V and J are TRBV20-1 and TRBJ2-3; TRBD2 aligns across 8 bases. V was pared by 6 bases and J by 2 bases, with 13 bases of the junction left unmatched. CDR3 length equals 16 residues. Germline CDR1 reads DFQATT; CDR2 reads SNEGSKA (reference sequence). The CDR3 sequence is CSAPLGGGPHTDTQYF. CDR3 nucleotides: TGCAGTGCACCCCTCGGCGGGGGGCCACACACAGATACGCAGTATTTT.

In this sample, this clonotype turned up many times. This chain connects TRBV9 to TRBJ2-3; D unresolved. The CDR3 runs to 12 residues. Between the trimmed V and J ends, which lost 3 bases and 4 bases, there was a span of 6 bases. The germline CDR1 and CDR2 sequences are SGDLS and YYNGEE. CDR3 region: CASSALADTQYF. In nucleotides, the CDR3 is TGTGCCAGCAGCGCTCTGGCAGATACGCAGTATTTT.

This clonotype was counted many times. The chain has TRBV10-2 and TRBJ2-3; D is unclear. V was pared by 4 bases and J by 0 bases, with 5 bases between. Per germline, CDR1 WSHSY and CDR2 SAAADI. This CDR3 has 13 amino acids. DNA for the CDR3: TGCGCCAGCAGTGTGGACAGCACAGATACGCAGTATTTT. Translating gives CASSVDSTDTQYF.

This clonotype came up a few times. The DNA of the CDR3 is TGTGCCAGTACTAGCGGGACCCCCTACAATGAGCAGTTCTTC. Translation gives CASTSGTPYNEQFF. The chain carries TRBV19 and TRBJ2-1; 9 bases map to TRBD2. The CDR3 sequence is 14 residues long. Germline V gives CDR1 LNHDA, CDR2 SQIVND (reference sequence). The V gene end was trimmed by 7 bases and the J gene end by 2 bases; junction bases not matched to a gene: 3.

This clonotype occurred a few times. The V gene is TRBV27, the J gene TRBJ1-1; no firm D call. The CDR3 length is 13 residues. V dropped 6 bases and J dropped 2 bases, with 10 bases sitting between them. Looked up from germline, CDR1 is MNHEY and CDR2 is SMNVEV (reference sequence). CDR3 in DNA: TGTGCCAGCAGGGGAACCCAAAACACTGAAGCTTTCTTT. Translating it yields CASRGTQNTEAFF.

The rearrangement uses TRBV12-3 or TRBV12-4 and TRBJ1-5, with D hard to call. V was cut by 4 bases and J by 10 bases, with 14 bases left in between. The CDR3 length is 13 residues. CDR3 residues: CASSSYLGAPQHF. The CDR3 DNA reads TGTGCCAGCAGTTCTTATTTGGGAGCCCCCCAGCATTTT.

A remark on this clonotype: This sequence may be a read error, since a much larger clone differs from it by one base. The chain links TRBV12-3 or TRBV12-4 to TRBJ2-7; D is uncertain. V was trimmed by 3 bases and J by 2 bases, leaving 11 bases between them. The CDR3 sequence is 14 residues long. The CDR3 loop reads CASSFGRSPYEQYF. The CDR3 bases are TGTGCCAGCAGTTTCGGCAGGAGCCCCTACGAGCAGTACTTC.

The J gene is TRBJ2-7, the V gene TRBV4-2, with 7 positions matching TRBD2. The CDR3 is made up of 16 amino acids. Germline V gives CDR1 LGHNA, CDR2 YNFKEQ. V dropped 0 bases and J dropped 2; count of bases not matched to a gene: 7. As DNA, the CDR3 is TGTGCCAGCAGCCAAGATTGGGGGAGGGCAGCCTACGAGCAGTACTTC. Protein: CASSQDWGRAAYEQYF.